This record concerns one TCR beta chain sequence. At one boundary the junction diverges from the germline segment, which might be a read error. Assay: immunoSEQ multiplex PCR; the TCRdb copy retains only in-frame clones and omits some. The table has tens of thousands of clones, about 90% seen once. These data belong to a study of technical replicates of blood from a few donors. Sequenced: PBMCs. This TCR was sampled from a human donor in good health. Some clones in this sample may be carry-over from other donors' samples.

The CDR3 spells CASSYFGYFF. The CDR3, as DNA: TGTGCCAGCAGTTATTTTGGTTACTTCTTC. The V call is TRBV6-9, the J call TRBJ1-2; D ambiguous. The CDR3 is 10 residues long. Germline V lookup: CDR1 MNHGY, CDR2 SVAAGI.